This TCR beta chain comes out of a study of cytomegalovirus exposure and HLA in healthy donors. General study results and limits: There were several of the most significant clusters that appeared linked to common viral pathogens in a later analysis.

V lost 7 bases and J 2 bases, leaving 15 bases between the germline ends. The germline gives CDR1 SGHVS, CDR2 FNYEAQ. The CDR3 spans 14 residues. Comment on this clone: The antigen is unknown.

Primers included in the PCR were 60 Vbeta and 13 Jbeta primers. Produced via immunoSEQ multiplex PCR; TCRdb's table is partial and in-frame only. The sample holds 74,000 or so clones, more than 60% seen once. The chain uses TRBV7-6 and TRBJ2-7, with unresolved D. Input material: PBMCs. The clonotype originates from a male donor in good health and CMV-seropositive. CDR3 in DNA: TGTGCCAGCACCTCTTACCCGATAGCCTACGAGCAGTACTTC. This codes for CASTSYPIAYEQYF.